The present entry profiles one T cell receptor (beta chain) with its context. The antigen is not known. Treatment noted: oral pan-JAK inhibitor, 5-10 mg twice daily. The sample is drawn from a study of CD8+ T cells in alopecia areata. General study points: Affected lesional scalp, above all in alopecia totalis/universalis, was more clonal than normal scalp.

Isolated RNA was reverse transcribed into cDNA used as the sequencing template. Generated by immunoSEQ multiplex PCR, the TCRdb table keeps only in-frame clones and is missing some. The sample contains approximately 130,000 clones, approximately 60% of which appear only once. The origin of this receptor is a human donor with alopecia areata. The sample here was CD4+ T cells sorted from blood, taken at week 4, from a patient treated with tofacitinib.

The CDR3 sequence: CASSLAQSFDEQYF. The CDR3 bases are TGTGCCAGCAGCTTAGCACAGTCCTTCGACGAGCAGTACTTC. The rearrangement links TRBV11-2 to TRBJ2-7; no firm D call. V lost 1 base and J lost 5, with 12 bases in between. The V gene's germline CDR1 is SGHAT and CDR2 FQNNGV. The CDR3 consists of 14 residues.